The 28 T cell receptor beta chains reported below all come from one sample, sequenced in a study of OX40 agonist ivuxolimab in advanced cancers. Profiling relied on immunoSEQ multiplex PCR, and the TCRdb table lists in-frame clones only, not all of them. The sample comprises 70,000 to 95,000 clones, approximately 85% of which are singletons, and about 4% rests with the top ten. Material: CD4+ or CD8+ T cells sorted from blood, obtained in a trial of the OX40 agonist ivuxolimab. These receptors all come from an adult with an advanced solid tumor such as melanoma, head and neck, liver or kidney cancer.

The chain is built from TRBV4-1 and TRBJ2-5; no clear D. CDR3 length: 13 residues. Germline CDR1 is MGHRA and CDR2 is YSYEKL. The V end lost 4 bases, the J end lost 1 base, and 7 bases lay between the germline ends. The CDR3 nucleotides are TGCGCCAGCAGCCGTGAGCTCCAAGAGACCCAGTACTTC. This codes for CASSRELQETQYF.

This clone has only a few counts. V usage is TRBV5-1 and J usage is TRBJ2-2, with D hard to call. V was trimmed by 0 bases and J by 4 bases, leaving 13 bases between them. The CDR3 runs to 16 residues. Germline values: CDR1 SGHRS, CDR2 YFSETQ. CDR3 DNA sequence: TGCGCCAGCAGCTTGGACAGCACCGAACTCACCGGGGAGCTGTTTTTT. Amino acids: CASSLDSTELTGELFF.

CDR3 bases: TGTGCCAGCAGTACCAGCAATCAGCCCCAGCATTTT. This encodes CASSTSNQPQHF. The chain couples TRBV28 to TRBJ1-5; the D is unclear. V was trimmed by 5 bases and J by 1 base, leaving 3 bases between them. The CDR3 spans 12 residues. Germline-derived CDR1 and CDR2 are MDHEN and SYDVKM.

V and J are TRBV2 and TRBJ1-5; D is uncertain. Trimming removed 6 bases at V and 3 bases at J, with 9 bases between. The CDR3 covers 13 residues. CDR1 and CDR2 (germline): SNHLY, FYNNEI. The CDR3 spells CASSADVNQPQHF. The CDR3 DNA sequence: TGTGCCAGCAGCGCGGACGTCAATCAGCCCCAGCATTTT. Looking up the rest from reference TRBV2 and TRBJ1-5 gives the full variable domain: EPEVTQTPSHQVTQMGQEVILRCVPISNHLYFYWYRQILGQKVEFLVSFYNNEISEKSEIFDDQFSVERPDGSNFTLKIRSTKLEDSAMYFCASSADVNQPQHFGDGTRLSIL.

V usage is TRBV5-6 and J usage is TRBJ1-1, with 8 bases that match TRBD1. This CDR3 is built from 15 residues. Looked up from germline, CDR1 is SGHDT and CDR2 is YYEEEE. The V and J ends lost 0 bases and 2 bases, in that order; junction bases with no gene match: 3. In nucleotides, the CDR3 is TGTGCCAGCAGCTTGGTCAGGGGGCTCAACACTGAAGCTTTCTTT. Translation: CASSLVRGLNTEAFF.

Turning to this clone: In the same sample, other DNA sequences code for this CDR3. The V and J genes are TRBV6-1 and TRBJ1-2, with D perhaps TRBD1 (6 bases). Per germline, CDR1 MNHNS and CDR2 SASEGT. V dropped 4 bases and J dropped 5 bases, with 11 bases sitting between them. The CDR3 is 13 residues long. Here the CDR3 DNA reads TGTGCCAGCAGTGGGTCAGGGGAGTATGGCTACACCTTC. Translated: CASSGSGEYGYTF.

This rearrangement joins TRBV5-7 to TRBJ2-7, with 7 bases that match TRBD1. TRBV5-7 is classed as an ORF, of uncertain function. This CDR3 comprises 15 residues. The J segment lost 5 bases and the V segment lost 0 bases, leaving 8 bases of the junction unmatched. The CDR3 DNA follows: TGTGCCAGCAGCTTGGAGGGCAGGGGGACAAACGAGCAGTACTTC. This sequence encodes CASSLEGRGTNEQYF.

The V call is TRBV5-1, the J call TRBJ2-1; 9 bases line up with TRBD2. With V trimmed by 6 bases and J by 0 bases, 7 bases remained unmatched. The germline V gene has CDR1 SGHRS and CDR2 YFSETQ. The CDR3 length is 16 residues. In DNA form, the CDR3 reads TGCGCCAGCAACATGGATAGCGGGAGCTCCTACAATGAGCAGTTCTTC. Its translation is CASNMDSGSSYNEQFF.

The rearrangement links TRBV6-1 to TRBJ2-5, with unresolved D. The CDR3 has 13 residues. Trimming took off 8 bases at V and 3 bases at J, with 13 bases between the two ends. Germline assignment: CDR1 MNHNS and CDR2 SASEGT. Here the CDR3 reads CASHLTTKETQYF. DNA of the CDR3: TGTGCCAGCCACCTCACGACGAAAGAGACCCAGTACTTC.

The chain carries TRBV2 and TRBJ1-5, with no clear D. From germline, CDR1 is SNHLY and CDR2 FYNNEI. The CDR3 totals 12 residues. Trimming removed 8 bases from V and 5 bases from J, with 10 bases in between. The CDR3: CASGRSDQPQHF. CDR3 coding DNA: TGTGCCAGCGGTCGGTCGGATCAGCCCCAGCATTTT.

The chain joins TRBV19 to TRBJ2-7, with 8 bases lining up with TRBD1. The CDR3 sequence is 16 residues long. V was clipped by 6 bases and J by 3 bases; unmatched bases: 13. CDR1 LNHDA and CDR2 SQIVND come from the germline V gene (reference sequence). The CDR3 region has the DNA TGTGCCAGTAGCAGTGGGCGCCAGGGGGCGTTCTACGAGCAGTACTTC. Protein sequence: CASSSGRQGAFYEQYF.

Only one count was recorded for this clone. The chain is built from TRBV2 and TRBJ2-5; D call uncertain. The V end was cut by 2 bases, the J end by 2 bases, with 6 bases between. CDR3 length: 13 amino acids. The germline V gene encodes CDR1 SNHLY and CDR2 FYNNEI. The CDR3 loop is CASSERAQETQYF. The CDR3 DNA is TGTGCCAGCAGTGAACGTGCTCAAGAGACCCAGTACTTC.

This chain joins TRBV5-1 and TRBJ1-5, with D possibly being TRBD1 (6 bases). The CDR3 contains 14 residues. Germline V gene data show CDR1 as SGHRS and CDR2 as YFSETQ. Trimming left V 4 bases short and J 4 bases short, with 12 bases between. In nucleotides, the CDR3 is TGCGCCAGCAGCCCGGGACAACCAAATCAGCCCCAGCATTTT. Amino acid sequence: CASSPGQPNQPQHF.

The chain links TRBV19 to TRBJ2-7; the match to TRBD2 covers 9 bases. Germline values: CDR1 LNHDA, CDR2 SQIVND (reference sequence). Trimming cost V 1 base and J 7 bases; bases outside gene matches: 8. This CDR3 contains 15 residues. The CDR3 DNA follows: TGTGCCAGTAGTATAGTGGGGACTAGCATTGCAGAGCAGTACTTC. Translated, it gives CASSIVGTSIAEQYF.

The rearrangement joins TRBV6-5 to TRBJ2-7; no definite D call. Germline CDR1 and CDR2: MNHEY and SVGAGI. Between the trimmed V and J ends, which lost 8 bases and 5 bases, there was a span of 10 bases. This CDR3 region has 11 residues. The CDR3 protein is CASGSWDEQYF. The CDR3 nucleotides are TGTGCCAGCGGATCTTGGGACGAGCAGTACTTC.

The chain is built from TRBV29-1 and TRBJ2-5, with unresolved D. CDR1 and CDR2 (germline): SQVTM, ANQGSEA. CDR3 length: 13 residues. Trimming removed 6 bases from V and 4 bases from J, with 15 bases in between. CDR3 sequence reads: CSVRQLLGETQYF. As DNA, the CDR3 is TGCAGCGTCCGGCAGCTCTTGGGAGAGACCCAGTACTTC.

The chain employs TRBV6-5 and TRBJ1-2, with a possible D match to TRBD1 (5 bases). The V and J ends lost 8 bases and 3 bases respectively, with 19 bases between them. CDR3 size: 15 residues. Germline CDR1 MNHEY, CDR2 SVGAGI. The DNA of the CDR3 is TGTGCCAGCGGGACCTCGGGGGGGATCGACTATGGCTACACCTTC. This gives the protein CASGTSGGIDYGYTF.

The chain recombines TRBV30 with TRBJ2-5, with TRBD2 identical over 10 bases. The trim removed 0 bases at V and 2 bases at J, leaving 3 bases unmatched. Germline V gives CDR1 GTSNPN, CDR2 SVGIG (reference sequence). This CDR3 contains 15 residues. CDR3 protein: CAWSVSSGRQETQYF. CDR3 sequence (DNA): TGTGCCTGGAGTGTATCTAGCGGGAGACAAGAGACCCAGTACTTC.

This chain connects TRBV7-3 to TRBJ2-1, with D unresolved. The CDR3 is 16 amino acids. The V gene's germline CDR1 is SGHTA and CDR2 FQGTGA. The V gene lost 2 bases and the J gene lost 1 base, with 12 bases spanning the gap. CDR3 protein: CASSLDAAGSYNEQFF. CDR3 sequence (DNA): TGTGCCAGCAGCTTAGACGCCGCTGGATCCTACAATGAGCAGTTCTTC.

This chain connects TRBV5-1 to TRBJ2-7; TRBD2 agrees at 10 bases. Losses at the gene ends were 2 bases for V and 5 bases for J; bases not matched to a gene: 7. The CDR3 consists of 15 residues. The germline gives CDR1 SGHRS, CDR2 YFSETQ. The CDR3 region is CASSLLSSGRDEQYF. The CDR3 DNA reads TGCGCCAGCAGCTTACTGTCCAGCGGGAGGGACGAGCAGTACTTC.

The J gene is TRBJ2-1, the V gene TRBV6-5; TRBD2 aligns across 10 bases. V dropped 6 bases and J dropped 10; count of bases not matched to a gene: 12. The CDR3 consists of 15 residues. Germline values: CDR1 MNHEY, CDR2 SVGAGI. The CDR3 loop reads CASSQQAGGAREQFF. The CDR3 DNA follows: TGTGCCAGCAGCCAGCAAGCGGGAGGGGCTAGAGAGCAGTTCTTC.

This chain links TRBV4-1 with TRBJ2-1; 8 bases map to TRBD2. The CDR3 length is 17 residues. CDR1 MGHRA and CDR2 YSYEKL come from the germline V gene. The ends lost 11 bases at V and 2 bases at J; junction bases unmatched: 17. The DNA of the CDR3 is TGCGCCGTTGGGGGAGTGGATATGGGACTAGCCTACAATGAGCAGTTCTTC. Amino acid sequence: CAVGGVDMGLAYNEQFF.

This clone was seen more than once but under ten times. The chain links TRBV29-1 to TRBJ2-1; 10 nucleotides line up with TRBD1. The CDR3 consists of 17 residues. Looked up from germline, CDR1 is SQVTM and CDR2 is ANQGSEA. The V and J ends lost 1 base and 2 bases, in that order; junction bases with no gene match: 8. The CDR3 DNA is TGCAGCGTTGAAGGTAGGGGAGGGACAGGGGCCTACAATGAGCAGTTCTTC. Encoded protein: CSVEGRGGTGAYNEQFF.

DNA for the CDR3: TGTGCCAGTAGTATAGAGAGCGGTCGGGATCAGCCCCAGCATTTT. Its translation: CASSIESGRDQPQHF. The chain recombines TRBV19 with TRBJ1-5; D is ambiguous. Germline CDR1 LNHDA, CDR2 SQIVND (reference sequence). V lost 0 bases and J 5 bases, leaving 11 bases between the germline ends. The CDR3 contains 15 residues.

The chain carries TRBV18 and TRBJ2-2; 7 nucleotides match TRBD1. The length of the CDR3 is 15 residues. V shed 3 bases and J 3 bases; nucleotides not matched to a gene: 4. CDR1 is KGHSH and CDR2 is LQKENI in the germline V gene. The CDR3 DNA is TGTGCCAGCTCACCCGGACAGGCCGACACCGGGGAGCTGTTTTTT. This codes for CASSPGQADTGELFF.

The chain links TRBV5-1 to TRBJ2-2, with D uncertain. V was cut by 3 bases and J by 1 base, with 10 bases left in between. Germline loops: CDR1 SGHRS, CDR2 YFSETQ. CDR3 length equals 15 residues. The DNA of the CDR3 is TGCGCCAGCAGCTATACAATGGTGAACACCGGGGAGCTGTTTTTT. This translates into CASSYTMVNTGELFF.

The gene calls are TRBV5-1 and TRBJ2-1; D is undetermined. V lost 1 base, J lost 2 bases, and 7 bases lay in between. This CDR3 region has 14 residues. In germline, CDR1 is SGHRS, CDR2 YFSETQ. The CDR3 spells CASSLNRPYNEQFF. Written as DNA, the CDR3 is TGCGCCAGCAGCTTGAACCGGCCCTACAATGAGCAGTTCTTC.

This chain connects TRBV27 to TRBJ2-3, with 12 bases lining up with TRBD2. V shed 5 bases, J shed 0 bases, and the junction held 9 bases outside the gene matches. This CDR3 has 18 amino acids. CDR1 and CDR2 from the germline V gene are MNHEY and SMNVEV (reference sequence). Written as DNA, the CDR3 is TGTGCCAGCAGTCCCCGGACTAGCGGGATTACTAGCACAGATACGCAGTATTTT. It codes for CASSPRTSGITSTDTQYF.